These 27 T cell receptor beta chains originate from one sample sequenced in a study of control samples from healthy donors and cancer patients (dated by TCRdb to 2019 to 2021). Library preparation used the immunoSEQ multiplex PCR assay. Drawn from immuneACCESS, this table holds only the in-frame rearrangements with V and J called that TCRdb kept. Clones are partly lost; checked studies trace under half to an unresolved V gene and leave the rest unexplained. The sample table shows some 96,000 clones, and just over 90% are seen once. Clones ranked in the top ten supply about 8.8% of the sample. Material for sequencing was blood. The receptors derive from a man between 18 and 35 years old in good health.

J is TRBJ1-5 and V is TRBV30; D is unclear. CDR3 length equals 16 residues. Trimming left V 4 bases short and J 0 bases short, with 16 bases between. The germline CDR1 and CDR2 sequences are GTSNPN and SVGIG (reference sequence). The CDR3 nucleotides are TGTGCCTGGACCCCCGGCAGGCCTTATAGCAATCAGCCCCAGCATTTT. It yields the protein CAWTPGRPYSNQPQHF.

This clone was found once. The chain carries TRBV5-1 and TRBJ1-2; 8 bases fit TRBD1. The CDR3 totals 15 residues. V lost 4 bases and J lost 8; bases outside the gene matches: 13. Germline V gene lookup returns CDR1 SGHRS and CDR2 YFSETQ. The chain's CDR3 is CASSTDGQGRGGYTF. CDR3 nucleotides: TGCGCCAGCAGCACGGACGGACAGGGTAGGGGAGGCTACACCTTC.

This sequence joins TRBV28 and TRBJ1-3, with 7 bases aligning to TRBD1. The J segment lost 4 bases and the V segment lost 1 base, leaving 7 bases of the junction unmatched. Germline assignment: CDR1 MDHEN and CDR2 SYDVKM. The CDR3 contains 16 residues. The CDR3 loop reads CASSLLGRGTGNTIYF. DNA of the CDR3: TGTGCCAGCAGTTTATTGGGCAGGGGGACGGGAAACACCATATATTTT.

The chain employs TRBV7-9 and TRBJ2-3, with no clear D. The CDR3 consists of 13 residues. Germline V lookup: CDR1 SEHNR, CDR2 FQNEAQ (reference sequence). The V end was cut by 1 base, the J end by 2 bases, with 4 bases between. The CDR3 sequence is CASSLDFTDTQYF. CDR3 nucleotides: TGTGCCAGCAGCTTAGATTTCACAGATACGCAGTATTTT.

The chain couples TRBV18 to TRBJ2-5, with TRBD1 as a possible D gene (6 bases). V was shortened by 3 bases and J by 3 bases, with 14 bases between the two germline ends. Germline CDR1 and CDR2: KGHSH and LQKENI. The CDR3 is made up of 15 amino acids. Written as DNA, the CDR3 is TGTGCCAGCTCACCCTGGGGGCGCCGGGAAGAGACCCAGTACTTC. Translating it yields CASSPWGRREETQYF.

This clone was observed once. J is TRBJ1-4 and V is TRBV3-1 (or the pseudogene TRBV3-2); D not resolved. Trimming shortened V by 0 bases and J by 4 bases, and 9 bases separated the two germline ends. CDR1 and CDR2 (germline): LGHDT, YNNKEL (reference sequence). There are 15 residues in the CDR3. The CDR3 DNA follows: TGTGCCAGCAGCCAAGAGGGAGTCCTTAATGAAAAACTGTTTTTT. Translation gives CASSQEGVLNEKLFF.

This chain uses TRBV12-5 with TRBJ2-1; 8 bases fit TRBD2. Germline loops: CDR1 LGHNT, CDR2 FRNRAP. The junction had 11 bases not matched to a gene; V was cut back by 6 bases and J by 4 bases. This CDR3 contains 16 residues. This CDR3 is CASGQGSGIGYNEQFF. The DNA for the CDR3 is TGTGCTAGTGGGCAGGGTAGCGGGATAGGTTACAATGAGCAGTTCTTC.

This clone was seen a single time. The chain combines TRBV5-4 with TRBJ1-2, with 9 bases matching TRBD1. J lost 3 bases, V lost 6 bases, and 6 bases had no gene match. This CDR3 comprises 14 residues. Per the germline V gene, CDR1 is SGHNT and CDR2 is YYREEE (reference sequence). As DNA, the CDR3 is TGTGCCAGCACTCGGGGACAGGGACACTATGGCTACACCTTC. Protein: CASTRGQGHYGYTF.

This clone was seen only once. The chain uses TRBV12-3 or TRBV12-4 and TRBJ1-2; tentatively, D is TRBD1 (5 bases). This CDR3 contains 12 residues. The V end lost 8 bases, the J end lost 7 bases, and 14 bases lay between the germline ends. The CDR3, as DNA: TGTGCCAGCCAGAGAGGGACCTCTGGCTACACCTTC. Protein sequence: CASQRGTSGYTF.

A word on this clone: At one end the junction does not follow the germline gene, possibly because of a read error. The chain carries TRBV25-1 and TRBJ2-7; no clear D gene. Looked up from germline, CDR1 is MGHDK and CDR2 is SYGVNS. The CDR3 runs 12 residues. In nucleotides, the CDR3 is TGTGTCAGCAGTGAATATGGAAGCGAGCAGTACTTC. Translated: CVSSEYGSEQYF.

The chain uses TRBV18 and TRBJ2-2; D not certain. CDR1 is KGHSH and CDR2 is LQKENI in the germline V gene. The CDR3 length is 13 residues. The V gene lost 0 bases and the J gene lost 4 bases, with 3 bases spanning the gap. Here the CDR3 DNA reads TGTGCCAGCTCACCACCGCTCACCGGGGAGCTGTTTTTT. It encodes CASSPPLTGELFF.

V gene TRBV5-4 combines with J gene TRBJ2-3; unclear D gene. The CDR3 totals 14 residues. Germline CDR1 reads SGHNT; CDR2 reads YYREEE (reference sequence). V was clipped by 8 bases and J by 5 bases, with 18 bases between them. The CDR3 sequence is CASSTEVAKDTQYF. The CDR3 nucleotides are TGTGCCAGTTCGACCGAGGTAGCCAAAGATACGCAGTATTTT.

The chain links TRBV3-1 (or the pseudogene TRBV3-2) to TRBJ1-1; the match to TRBD1 covers 7 bases. This CDR3 contains 19 residues. CDR1 and CDR2 (germline): LGHDT, YNNKEL (reference sequence). Trimming took 3 bases from V and 0 from J; bases not matched to a gene: 16. The CDR3 nucleotides read TGTGCCAGCAGCCATGTCCCGCCCGGGACAGACCTCTTGAACACTGAAGCTTTCTTT. The encoded protein is CASSHVPPGTDLLNTEAFF.

The chain combines TRBV3-1 (or the pseudogene TRBV3-2) with TRBJ1-2; 12 bases line up with TRBD1. CDR1 LGHDT and CDR2 YNNKEL come from the germline V gene (reference sequence). This CDR3 spans 14 amino acids. After removal of 6 bases from V and 7 bases from J, the junction contained 6 bases not matched to a gene. The CDR3 DNA follows: TGTGCCAGCAGGGTGGGACAGGGGGCTTTTGGCTACACCTTC. Protein: CASRVGQGAFGYTF.

This sequence joins TRBV19 and TRBJ1-5; D is possibly TRBD1 (5 bases). The CDR3 contains 14 residues. Germline assignment: CDR1 LNHDA and CDR2 SQIVND (reference sequence). The ends were cut back, 6 bases at V and 0 bases at J, with 9 bases in the middle. The CDR3 nucleotides read TGTGCCAGTAGCCGGGACTATAGCAATCAGCCCCAGCATTTT. Residues: CASSRDYSNQPQHF.

This rearrangement joins TRBV11-2 to TRBJ1-1; a possible D gene is TRBD1 (5 bases). CDR3 length: 13 residues. In germline, CDR1 is SGHAT, CDR2 FQNNGV. The V end lost 2 bases, the J end lost 11 bases, and 15 bases lay between the germline ends. The CDR3 coding sequence is TGTGCCAGCAGCTTAAATGTCGGGGAGGGGGCTTTCTTT. Translation: CASSLNVGEGAFF.

The V and J genes are TRBV2 and TRBJ2-1; 11 nucleotides align to TRBD2. Losses at the gene ends were 10 bases for V and 9 bases for J; bases not matched to a gene: 8. This CDR3 has 13 residues. Germline CDR1 reads SNHLY; CDR2 reads FYNNEI. CDR3 DNA: TGTGCCATTAGCGGGGGGGCGGTTAGTGAGCAGTTCTTC. It encodes CAISGGAVSEQFF.

This rearrangement joins TRBV6-7 to TRBJ2-2; 8 bases are a match to TRBD1. TRBV6-7 is labeled an ORF, and its function is uncertain. This CDR3 is 18 amino acids long. The J segment lost 0 bases and the V segment lost 0 bases, leaving 6 bases of the junction unmatched. Here the CDR3 DNA reads TGTGCCAGCAGTTACTCGGGGACAGGTCGTGCGAACACCGGGGAGCTGTTTTTT. Translating it yields CASSYSGTGRANTGELFF.

A few counts support this clone. The J gene is TRBJ2-7, the V gene TRBV20-1; either TRBD1 or TRBD2 may supply D (6 bases each). V lost 3 bases and J lost 2, with 14 bases in between. This CDR3 has 14 amino acids. The germline CDR1 and CDR2 sequences are DFQATT and SNEGSKA (reference sequence). CDR3 loop: CSASSTGGAYEQYF. The CDR3 DNA is TGCAGTGCTAGTTCGACCGGGGGCGCCTACGAGCAGTACTTC.

CDR3 nucleotides: TGTGCCAGCTCACCGGACAGAACCTTTAATGAAAAACTGTTTTTT. Translated: CASSPDRTFNEKLFF. This rearrangement joins TRBV18 to TRBJ1-4; D might be TRBD1 (6 bases). This CDR3 has 15 residues. Germline CDR1 and CDR2: KGHSH and LQKENI. V was cut by 3 bases and J by 4 bases, with 12 bases left in between. The whole variable domain, remainder taken from reference TRBV18 and TRBJ1-4, is NAGVMQNPRHLVRRRGQEARLRCSPMKGHSHVYWYRQLPEEGLKFMVYLQKENIIDESGMPKERFSAEFPKEGPSILRIQQVVRGDSAAYFCASSPDRTFNEKLFFGSGTQLSVL.

This chain links TRBV7-2 with TRBJ2-1; no reliable D call. The V and J ends lost 5 bases and 6 bases respectively, with 14 bases between them. CDR3 length equals 14 residues. CDR1 is SGHTA, CDR2 FQGNSA, per germline. CDR3 loop: CASSTIHKGNEQFF. As DNA, the CDR3 is TGTGCCAGCAGCACTATTCATAAGGGCAATGAGCAGTTCTTC.

The rearrangement uses TRBV4-1 and TRBJ1-2, with a tentative D call TRBD1 (5 bases). This CDR3 region has 15 residues. With 0 bases removed from V and 3 bases from J, the gap between germline ends came to 11 bases. Germline loops: CDR1 MGHRA, CDR2 YSYEKL. The CDR3 DNA reads as TGCGCCAGCAGCCAAGATAGAGCAGGGCACTATGGCTACACCTTC. This gives the protein CASSQDRAGHYGYTF.

The chain employs TRBV7-8 and TRBJ1-1; possible D gene TRBD1, 6 bases. Trimming left V 5 bases short and J 11 bases short, with 15 bases between. Germline values: CDR1 SGHVS, CDR2 FQNEAQ. The CDR3 contains 12 residues. The CDR3 is CASSAQGPRAFF. CDR3 sequence (DNA): TGTGCCAGCAGCGCGCAGGGGCCGAGGGCTTTCTTT.

V gene TRBV6-5 combines with J gene TRBJ1-3; possibly TRBD1 for D (5 bases). This CDR3 has 11 amino acids. CDR1 is MNHEY and CDR2 is SVGAGI in the germline V gene. Trimming pared 8 bases from V and 4 bases from J, leaving 6 bases between. CDR3 coding DNA: TGTGCCAGCCGACAGGGAAACACCATATATTTT. Its translation: CASRQGNTIYF.

CDR3 loop: CASSMPVGDEKLFF. Here the CDR3 DNA reads TGTGCCAGTAGTATGCCTGTAGGGGATGAAAAACTGTTTTTT. The chain has TRBV19 and TRBJ1-4; TRBD1 is a possible D gene (5 bases). This CDR3 contains 14 residues. The V end was cut by 3 bases, the J end by 6 bases, with 11 bases between. Per germline, CDR1 LNHDA and CDR2 SQIVND (reference sequence).

The chain carries TRBV12-2 and TRBJ1-1; whether TRBD1, the table's D call, matches the DNA was not checked. TRBV12-2 is a pseudogene. The CDR3 spans 16 residues. For the CDR3, the DNA is TGTGCAAGTCGCTCCAAACCCGACAGGTGGGGCACTGAAGCTTTCTTT. Translation gives CASRSKPDRWGTEAFF.

This chain connects TRBV20-1 to TRBJ2-7, with 7 bases that match TRBD1. CDR1 and CDR2 from the germline V gene are DFQATT and SNEGSKA (reference sequence). The CDR3 is 15 amino acids. Trimming removed 3 bases from V and 3 bases from J; junction bases left unmatched: 11. The CDR3: CSASNRDSRFYEQYF. The CDR3 DNA reads as TGCAGTGCTAGTAACCGGGACAGTCGATTCTACGAGCAGTACTTC.